This T cell receptor beta chain was found in a study of Ad26.COV2.S vaccination and SARS-CoV-2 variants. Germline V gives CDR1 LNHDA, CDR2 SQIVND (reference sequence). The CDR3 has 16 residues. V gave up 7 bases and J gave up 1 base, with 19 bases separating them. A remark on this clone: The antigen is unknown.

Study-wide points: Compared with placebo recipients, vaccine recipients had higher spike-specific TCR breadth.

The repertoire was sequenced with immunoSEQ multiplex PCR; TCRdb's copy has only in-frame clones and lacks some. The sample contains around 310,000 clones, roughly 90% of which appear only once. As for treatment: some 19 received Ad26.COV2.S at low or high dose, single or two shots; about 5 received placebo; per-sample allocation not given. Sampling took place 63 days after the first vaccine or placebo injection. The sequence derives from a person between 18 and 65 years old who received the Ad26.COV2.S COVID-19 vaccine or a placebo. The V and J genes are TRBV19 and TRBJ1-2; TRBD1 is a possible D gene (5 bases). The sample was peripheral blood, taken in a trial of Ad26.COV2.S vaccine versus placebo. CDR3 in amino acids: CASIGEGTLGNYGYTF. The CDR3 DNA reads TGTGCCAGTATTGGGGAGGGGACGTTGGGTAACTATGGCTACACCTTC.